This T cell receptor (beta chain) was recorded in a study of cytomegalovirus exposure and HLA in healthy donors. Study-level information: Researchers previously reported finding 117 million unique TCR beta sequences from 170 million or so T cells.

Trimming pared 1 base from V and 3 bases from J, leaving 10 bases between. Germline loops: CDR1 MGHRA, CDR2 YSYEKL. The CDR3 loop spans 15 amino acids. This clone was picked up one time. Its antigen is still unknown. Findings of the study overall: It was confirmed in vitro that a few of the CMV-associated chains were specific for CMV antigens. Most TCR sequences were rare, but some public TCRs occurred in many donors.

The PCR had 60 Vbeta and 13 Jbeta primers. Sequenced by immunoSEQ multiplex PCR; TCRdb stores in-frame clones only, minus some. Of about 180,000 clones listed, around 84% are singletons. The origin of this receptor is a boy aged 2-9 years in good health and CMV-seronegative. The sample consisted of PBMCs. The chain has TRBV4-1 and TRBJ1-3, with D possibly matching TRBD1 (5 bases). The chain's CDR3 is CASSQVQGLGNTIYF. CDR3 sequence (DNA): TGCGCCAGCAGCCAAGTGCAGGGACTTGGAAACACCATATATTTT.